Listed here are 5 T cell receptor beta chains from one sample, sequenced in a study of spatial heterogeneity in lung cancer. Time point of the sample: sample taken at primary tumor resection. Sequencing was performed on whole RNA extracted from tumor and nontumor lung tissue, or from frozen PBMC, and the material was left unsorted. TCRdb redid the calling of the 5' RACE reads with MiXCR, one entry per CDR3 protein. The sample has tens of thousands of distinct CDR3 sequences, over 5.5% seen once. The specimen was PBMCs, collected at surgery. The receptor set was obtained from a female donor with early-stage non-small cell lung cancer.

In its sample, this clonotype was seen many times. V gene TRBV20-1 combines with J gene TRBJ2-7; 14 nucleotides match TRBD2. CDR3 size: 14 residues. Trimming cost V 5 bases and J 5 bases; bases outside gene matches: 5. The germline CDR1 and CDR2 sequences are DFQATT and SNEGSKA (reference sequence). The CDR3 region has the DNA TGCAGTGCTGCGACTAGCGGGGGGGCCCACGAGCAGTACTTC. Protein product: CSAATSGGAHEQYF.

A few counts support this clonotype. This chain joins TRBV10-3 and TRBJ1-1, with a possible D match to TRBD1 (6 bases). Germline V gives CDR1 ENHRY, CDR2 SYGVKD. This CDR3 contains 14 residues. V was cut by 7 bases and J by 6 bases, with 18 bases left in between. The CDR3 loop reads CAINLQGLGAEAFF. CDR3 nucleotide sequence: TGTGCCATCAATCTACAGGGCCTTGGCGCTGAAGCTTTCTTT.

This clonotype has only a few counts. The chain combines TRBV10-1 with TRBJ1-2; D is uncertain. CDR3 size: 12 residues. Trimming pared 3 bases from V and 4 bases from J, leaving 6 bases between. Germline V gives CDR1 WNHNN, CDR2 SYGVQD (reference sequence). The CDR3 here is CASSDNSYGYTF. Written as DNA, the CDR3 is TGCGCCAGCAGTGATAACAGCTATGGCTACACCTTC.

This clonotype was observed at least ten times. This rearrangement joins TRBV7-9 to TRBJ1-1; no definite D call. The germline gives CDR1 SEHNR, CDR2 FQNEAQ (reference sequence). The CDR3 is 13 residues long. V dropped 0 bases and J dropped 8 bases, with 10 bases sitting between them. The CDR3 loop reads CASSLASAAEAFF. The CDR3, as DNA: TGTGCCAGCAGCTTAGCGTCAGCCGCCGAAGCTTTCTTT. Looking up the rest from reference TRBV7-9 and TRBJ1-1 gives the full variable domain: DTGVSQNPRHKITKRGQNVTFRCDPISEHNRLYWYRQTLGQGPEFLTYFQNEAQLEKSRLLSDRFSAERPKGSFSTLEIQRTEQGDSAMYLCASSLASAAEAFFGQGTRLTVV.

The sample holds many counts of this clonotype. The rearrangement uses TRBV7-9 and TRBJ2-5; D could derive from TRBD1 or TRBD2 (6 bases each). The CDR3 is 15 residues long. With 4 bases removed from V and 5 bases from J, the gap between germline ends came to 17 bases. Germline assignment: CDR1 SEHNR and CDR2 FQNEAQ (reference sequence). The CDR3 region has the DNA TGTGCCAGCAGCTCGCGGACAGCGGGCCGGGAGACCCAGTACTTC. Residues: CASSSRTAGRETQYF. The full variable domain, rest sourced from reference TRBV7-9 and TRBJ2-5, is DTGVSQNPRHKITKRGQNVTFRCDPISEHNRLYWYRQTLGQGPEFLTYFQNEAQLEKSRLLSDRFSAERPKGSFSTLEIQRTEQGDSAMYLCASSSRTAGRETQYFGPGTRLLVL.